This TCR beta chain was identified during a study of CD8+ T cells in alopecia areata. This CDR3 spans 14 amino acids. The germline V gene has CDR1 LNHNV and CDR2 YYDKDF (reference sequence). Trimming left V 1 base short and J 4 bases short, with 7 bases between. Extraction of RNA preceded its reverse transcription into cDNA, which served as the sequencing template. Assay: immunoSEQ multiplex PCR; the TCRdb copy retains only in-frame clones and omits some. The data show about 210,000 clones, approximately 72% seen once. Treatment: oral pan-JAK inhibitor, 5-10 mg twice daily. The chain recombines TRBV15 with TRBJ2-2; the D is unclear. The source is a human donor with alopecia areata. The specimen was CD4+ T cells sorted from blood, collected at approximately week 44, from a patient treated with tofacitinib. The DNA of the CDR3 is TGTGCCACCAGCAGAGTAATGGCCACCGGGGAGCTGTTTTTT. This encodes CATSRVMATGELFF.